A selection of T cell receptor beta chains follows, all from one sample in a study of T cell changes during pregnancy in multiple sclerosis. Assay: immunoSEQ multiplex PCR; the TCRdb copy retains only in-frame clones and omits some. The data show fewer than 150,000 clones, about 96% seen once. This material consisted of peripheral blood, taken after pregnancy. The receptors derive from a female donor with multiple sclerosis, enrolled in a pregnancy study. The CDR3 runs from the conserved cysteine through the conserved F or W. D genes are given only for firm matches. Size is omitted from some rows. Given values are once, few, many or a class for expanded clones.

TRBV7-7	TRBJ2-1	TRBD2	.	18	CASSSGTSGSKMVNEQFF	TGTGCTAGCAGCTCCGGGACTAGCGGGAGTAAAATGGTCAATGAGCAGTTCTTC
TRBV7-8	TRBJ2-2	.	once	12	CASSTNTGELFF	TGTGCCAGCAGCACTAACACCGGGGAGCTGTTTTTT
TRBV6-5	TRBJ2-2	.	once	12	CASSLITGELFF	TGTGCCAGCAGCCTTATCACCGGGGAGCTGTTTTTT
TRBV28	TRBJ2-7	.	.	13	CASVGQATGEQYF	TGTGCCAGCGTCGGGCAGGCCACGGGGGAGCAGTACTTC
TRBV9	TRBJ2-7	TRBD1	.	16	CASSVDSTGGNYEQYF	TGTGCCAGCAGCGTAGATTCGACAGGGGGCAATTACGAGCAGTACTTC
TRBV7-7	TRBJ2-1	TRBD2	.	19	CASSLGTSGPESSYNEQFF	TGTGCTAGCAGCTTAGGGACTAGCGGCCCTGAGAGCTCCTACAATGAGCAGTTCTTC
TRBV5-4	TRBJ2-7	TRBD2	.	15	CASSSLAGGPYEQYF	TGTGCCAGCAGCTCCTTAGCGGGAGGCCCCTACGAGCAGTACTTC
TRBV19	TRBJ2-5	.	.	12	CASKDNQETQYF	TGTGCCAGTAAGGACAACCAAGAGACCCAGTACTTC
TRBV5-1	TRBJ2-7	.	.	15	CASSLGGSQTYEQYF	TGCGCCAGCAGCTTGGGCGGCTCTCAAACCTACGAGCAGTACTTC
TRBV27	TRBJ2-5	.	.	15	CASSLSPGSRETQYF	TGTGCCAGCAGTTTGTCCCCGGGGTCTCGGGAGACCCAGTACTTC
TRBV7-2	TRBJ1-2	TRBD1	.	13	CASSTRDRRGYTF	TGTGCCAGCAGCACCCGGGACAGGCGAGGCTACACCTTC
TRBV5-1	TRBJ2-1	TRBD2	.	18	CASSLGGGLAGTYNEQFF	TGCGCCAGCAGCTTGGGAGGCGGGCTAGCGGGAACCTACAATGAGCAGTTCTTC
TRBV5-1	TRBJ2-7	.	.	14	CASSWGDSSYEQYF	TGCGCCAGCAGCTGGGGGGACTCCTCCTACGAGCAGTACTTC
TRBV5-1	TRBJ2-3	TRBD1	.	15	CASSKGQGSTDTQYF	TGCGCCAGCAGCAAAGGACAGGGGAGCACAGATACGCAGTATTTT
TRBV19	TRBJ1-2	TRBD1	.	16	CASRSIRQGVDYGYTF	TGTGCCAGTAGAAGTATCCGACAGGGAGTAGACTATGGCTACACCTTC
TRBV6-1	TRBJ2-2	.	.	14	CASSELRNTGELFF	TGTGCCAGCAGTGAACTCAGGAACACCGGGGAGCTGTTTTTT
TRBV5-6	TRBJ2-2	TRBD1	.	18	CASSPPPTRQGSTGELFF	TGTGCCAGCAGCCCTCCCCCCACTAGACAGGGTAGTACCGGGGAGCTGTTTTTT
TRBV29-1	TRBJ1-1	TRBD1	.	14	CSVATGTGFNEAFF	TGCAGCGTTGCTACCGGGACAGGCTTCAATGAAGCTTTCTTT
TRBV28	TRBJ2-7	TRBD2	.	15	CASFPAGLAGEEQYF	TGTGCCAGCTTCCCGGCGGGACTAGCGGGAGAAGAGCAGTACTTC
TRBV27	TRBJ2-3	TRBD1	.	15	CATAVQGLYTDTQYF	TGTGCCACCGCGGTACAGGGGCTATACACAGATACGCAGTATTTT
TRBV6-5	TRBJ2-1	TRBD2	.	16	CASSSRLAGLDNEQFF	TGTGCCAGCAGTTCCCGACTAGCGGGATTGGACAATGAGCAGTTCTTC
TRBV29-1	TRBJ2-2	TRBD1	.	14	CSVARTGNTGELFF	TGCAGCGTTGCGAGGACAGGGAACACCGGGGAGCTGTTTTTT
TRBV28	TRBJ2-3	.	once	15	CASSYGAQGRDTQYF	TGTGCCAGCAGTTATGGGGCCCAGGGAAGAGATACGCAGTATTTT